The T cell receptor (beta chain) described here comes from a study of blood T cell repertoires in COVID-19. As for the study in general: COVID-19 samples, acute and convalescent, were from the United States, Italy and Spain. From T cells, B-cell-depleted T cells, or PBMCs came the material, which was cDNA or gDNA.

Source study methods: For nucleated cells, counts were estimated from reference gene primer amplification. TCRdb's table, derived via immunoSEQ multiplex PCR, lists solely in-frame clones and lacks some. The D gene and trimming were derived from the DNA, and the V and J assignments and clone size from that table. Altogether 200,000 or so clones are present, roughly 87% being singletons, with the ten largest covering 1.5% to 2%. The germline gives CDR1 SGHRS, CDR2 YFSETQ. With 4 bases removed from V and 1 base from J, the gap between germline ends came to 14 bases. This CDR3 contains 15 residues. The chain carries TRBV5-1 and TRBJ1-1; D remains ambiguous. Sequencing was done on a sample of peripheral blood. This sequence originates from a man between 35 and 55 years old with active or convalescent COVID-19. CDR3 sequence (DNA): TGCGCCAGCAGCGCCCGGCCGGGAGGGAACACTGAAGCTTTCTTT. This sequence encodes CASSARPGGNTEAFF.